This TCR beta chain was recovered during a study of cytomegalovirus exposure and HLA in healthy donors. With V trimmed by 3 bases and J by 2 bases, 5 bases remained unmatched. The germline V gene encodes CDR1 SGHTA and CDR2 FQGNSA. This CDR3 spans 15 amino acids. Notes on the study in general: Exclusion applied to some V segments, including TRBV6-2 and TRBV6-3, as they were indistinguishable. As a later analysis showed, a missense DCLRE1C variant was linked to trimming of TCR beta V- and J-genes.

Primers: 60 Vbeta forward and 13 Jbeta reverse. Assay: immunoSEQ multiplex PCR; the TCRdb copy retains only in-frame clones and omits some. This sample has under 150,000 clones, with roughly 65% found just once. Those who donated were healthy bone marrow donors. Though probably carrying unrecorded immune exposures, donors were nominally healthy at sampling. With respect to this clone: Its antigen remains unknown.

This sequence joins TRBV7-2 and TRBJ2-5; 8 bases are a match to TRBD2. This receptor was obtained from a man in his fifties or sixties in good health and CMV-seronegative. Sequencing was done on a sample of PBMCs. The CDR3 bases are TGTGCCAGCAGCTTCGAGGTAGCGGGGCAAGAGACCCAGTACTTC. Its translation is CASSFEVAGQETQYF.